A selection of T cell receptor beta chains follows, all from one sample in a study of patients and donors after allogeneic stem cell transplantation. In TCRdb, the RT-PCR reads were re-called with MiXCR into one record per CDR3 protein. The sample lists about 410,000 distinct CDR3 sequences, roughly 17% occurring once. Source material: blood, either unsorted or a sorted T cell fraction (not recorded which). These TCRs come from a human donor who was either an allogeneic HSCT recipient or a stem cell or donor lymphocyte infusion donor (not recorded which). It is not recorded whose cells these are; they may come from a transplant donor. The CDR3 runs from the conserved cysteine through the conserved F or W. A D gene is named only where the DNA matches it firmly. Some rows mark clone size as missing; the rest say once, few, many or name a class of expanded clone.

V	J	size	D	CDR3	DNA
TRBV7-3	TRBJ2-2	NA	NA	CASSLNGAVVAGELFF	TGTGCCAGCAGCTTAAATGGTGCAGTTGTGGCCGGGGAGCTGTTTTTT
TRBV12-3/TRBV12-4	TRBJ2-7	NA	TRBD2	CASSGRGPSGIREQYF	TGTGCCAGCAGTGGCAGGGGCCCTAGCGGGATAAGGGAGCAGTACTTC
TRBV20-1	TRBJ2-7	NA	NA	CSAIVTGKGSYEQYF	TGCAGTGCGATCGTAACAGGGAAGGGCTCCTACGAGCAGTACTTC
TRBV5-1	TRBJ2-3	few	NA	CASSLANPDTQYF	TGCGCCAGCAGCTTGGCCAATCCAGATACGCAGTATTTT
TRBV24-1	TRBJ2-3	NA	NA	CATSDFQGFPDTQYF	TGTGCCACCAGTGATTTCCAGGGATTCCCAGATACGCAGTATTTT
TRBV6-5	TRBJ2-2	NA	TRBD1	CASSSPSPGTGGTGELFF	TGTGCCAGCAGTTCCCCCTCTCCCGGGACAGGTGGCACCGGGGAGCTGTTTTTT
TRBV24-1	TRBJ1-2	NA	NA	CATSDPDSYGYTF	TGTGCCACCAGTGACCCAGACAGCTATGGCTACACCTTC
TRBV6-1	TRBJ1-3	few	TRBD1	CASSTDRTGNTIYF	TGTGCCAGCAGTACGGACAGGACTGGAAACACCATATATTTT
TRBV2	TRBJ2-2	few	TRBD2	CASKTSGINTGELFF	TGTGCCAGTAAAACTAGCGGGATTAACACCGGGGAGCTGTTTTTT
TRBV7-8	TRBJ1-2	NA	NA	CASSYTQGGYGYTF	TGTGCCAGCAGCTACACGCAAGGGGGCTATGGCTACACCTTC